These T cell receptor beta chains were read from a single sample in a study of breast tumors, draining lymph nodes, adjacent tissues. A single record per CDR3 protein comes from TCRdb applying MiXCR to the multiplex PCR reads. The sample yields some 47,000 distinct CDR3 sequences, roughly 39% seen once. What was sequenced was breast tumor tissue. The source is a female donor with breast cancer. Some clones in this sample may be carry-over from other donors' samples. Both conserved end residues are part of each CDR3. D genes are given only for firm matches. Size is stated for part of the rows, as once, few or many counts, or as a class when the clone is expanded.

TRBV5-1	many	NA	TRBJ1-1	TGCGCCAGCAGCGCCAAATTTCCCGACACTGAAGCTTTCTTT	CASSAKFPDTEAFF
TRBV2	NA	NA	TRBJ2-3	TGTGCCAGCAGTCCCACGGGGCAAGATACGCAGTATTTT	CASSPTGQDTQYF
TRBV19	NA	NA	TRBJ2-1	TGTGCCAGTAGGCCGTCCGGGACTGGCGCGAGAAATGAGCAGTTCTTC	CASRPSGTGARNEQFF
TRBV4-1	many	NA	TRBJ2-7	TGCGCCAGCAGCCACGACAGTTTTGGGGGCTACGAGCAGTACTTC	CASSHDSFGGYEQYF
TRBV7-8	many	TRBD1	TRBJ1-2	TGTGCCAGCAGTTACCGGGACAGCTATGGCTACACCTTC	CASSYRDSYGYTF
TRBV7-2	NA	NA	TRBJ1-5	TGTGCCAGCAGCTTAACAGGGATCGCGGGCCAGCCCCAGCATTTT	CASSLTGIAGQPQHF
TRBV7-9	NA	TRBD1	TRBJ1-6	TGTGCCAGCAGCCCAAAGAACGGGACAGGGACTTCACCCCTCCACTTT	CASSPKNGTGTSPLHF
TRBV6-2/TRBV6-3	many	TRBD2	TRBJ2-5	TGTGCCAGCAGTTACTCTTTAGCGGGAAGACAGACCCAGTACTTC	CASSYSLAGRQTQYF
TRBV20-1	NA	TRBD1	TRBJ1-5	TGCAGTGCTAGACAGGGGGCCGACGAGCATTTT	CSARQGADEHF
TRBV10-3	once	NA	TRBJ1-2	TGTACCATCGGTGAGTCGCTCGAACTTGGCTACACCTTC	CTIGESLELGYTF
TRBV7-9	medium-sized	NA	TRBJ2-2	TGTGCCAGCAGCTTATATGCGGGGCGGAACACCGGGGAGCTGTTTTTT	CASSLYAGRNTGELFF
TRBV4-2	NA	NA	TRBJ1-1	TGTGCCAGCAGCCAAGGAGGGAGCCGGGACACTGAAGCTTTCTTT	CASSQGGSRDTEAFF
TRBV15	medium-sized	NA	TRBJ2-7	TGTGCCACCAGCATGGGTCCCGGAAACTCGCTCGAGCAGTACTTC	CATSMGPGNSLEQYF
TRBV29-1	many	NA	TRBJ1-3	TGCAGCGTTGGGGACGCTGGAAACACCATATATTTT	CSVGDAGNTIYF
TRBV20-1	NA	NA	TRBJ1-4	NA	CSARGAGPYEQYFGPGNEKLFF
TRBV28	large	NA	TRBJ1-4	TGTGCCAGCAGTTTAACGGCCGAAAAACTGTTTTTT	CASSLTAEKLFF
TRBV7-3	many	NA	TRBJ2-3	TGTGCCAGCAGCTTAATGGGGGCTTGGTCCGATACGCAGTATTTT	CASSLMGAWSDTQYF
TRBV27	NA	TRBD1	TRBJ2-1	TGTGCCAGCAGTTCTCCCGGGACAGGGGTTCGCCATGAGCAGTTCTTC	CASSSPGTGVRHEQFF
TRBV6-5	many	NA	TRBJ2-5	TGTGCCAGCTCGCGGGTCGGGGAGACCCAGTACTTC	CASSRVGETQYF
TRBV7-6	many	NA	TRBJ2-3	TGTGCCAGCAGCTCGCGGAACACAGATACGCAGTATTTT	CASSSRNTDTQYF
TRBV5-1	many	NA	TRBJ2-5	TGCGCCAGCGGAAGGTTGGGACAAGAGACCCAGTACTTC	CASGRLGQETQYF
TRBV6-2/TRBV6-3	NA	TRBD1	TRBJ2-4	TGTGCCAGCAGTTACGGGGACAGCAAAAACATTCAGTACTTC	CASSYGDSKNIQYF
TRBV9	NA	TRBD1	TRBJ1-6	TGTGCCAGCAGCGGTGGGACAGGTTCGGATTCACCCCTCCACTTT	CASSGGTGSDSPLHF
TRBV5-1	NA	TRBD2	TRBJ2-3	TGCGCCAGCAGCTGGGGACTAGCGGGCGGTACGCAGTATTTT	CASSWGLAGGTQYF
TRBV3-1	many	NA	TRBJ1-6	TGTGCCAGCAGCCTCGGGGCGAGGGGGATTTCACCCCTCCACTTT	CASSLGARGISPLHF
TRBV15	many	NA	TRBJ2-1	TGTGCCACCAGCAGAGATCCAGGGGATGAGCAGTTCTTC	CATSRDPGDEQFF
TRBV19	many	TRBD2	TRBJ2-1	TGTGCCAGTAGTATAGATCTAGCGGGAAATGAGCAGTTCTTC	CASSIDLAGNEQFF
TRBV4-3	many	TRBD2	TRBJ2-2	TGCGCCAGCAGTCCAAGATTCGACTTAGCGGGCCGGTCCGGGGAGCTGTTTTTT	CASSPRFDLAGRSGELFF
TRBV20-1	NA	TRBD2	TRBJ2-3	TGCAGTGCTAGGAAAGAACTAGCGGGATGGGATGAGCAGTATTTT	CSARKELAGWDEQYF
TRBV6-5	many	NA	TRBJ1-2	TGTGCCAGCAGTTACTCTCGAAGAGGCGGAGCGGGGGAGGGCTACACCTTC	CASSYSRRGGAGEGYTF
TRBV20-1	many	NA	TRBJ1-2	TGCAGTGCTCCGCGGACAGATAACTATGGCTACACCTTC	CSAPRTDNYGYTF
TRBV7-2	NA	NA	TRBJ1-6	TGTGCCAGCAGCACTACTAGCGGTGAGAATTCACCCCTCCACTTT	CASSTTSGENSPLHF
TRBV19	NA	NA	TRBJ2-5	TGTGCCAGTACCGGGACAAGAGAGGCCCAGTACTTC	CASTGTREAQYF